This T cell receptor (beta chain) was recovered during a study of T cells after yellow fever vaccination. Turning to the study itself: SMART-Seq v4 Ultra Low Input prepared libraries from low-cell fractions.

TCRdb reprocessed the 5' RACE reads via MiXCR and lists one record per CDR3 protein. The sample has about 220,000 distinct CDR3 sequences, about 7% seen once. CDR1 GTSNPN and CDR2 SVGIG come from the germline V gene (reference sequence). V gave up 7 bases and J gave up 2 bases, with 11 bases separating them. This CDR3 is 12 amino acids long. The sequencing used CD4+ T cells sorted from PBMCs, collected on the day of the yellow fever booster vaccination. The receptor was derived from a man younger than 40 who received the YFV17D yellow fever vaccine. V and J are TRBV30 and TRBJ2-5; D is unresolved. The CDR3 region is CASDREQETQYF. The CDR3 nucleotides are TGTGCCTCCGATAGAGAACAAGAGACCCAGTACTTC.